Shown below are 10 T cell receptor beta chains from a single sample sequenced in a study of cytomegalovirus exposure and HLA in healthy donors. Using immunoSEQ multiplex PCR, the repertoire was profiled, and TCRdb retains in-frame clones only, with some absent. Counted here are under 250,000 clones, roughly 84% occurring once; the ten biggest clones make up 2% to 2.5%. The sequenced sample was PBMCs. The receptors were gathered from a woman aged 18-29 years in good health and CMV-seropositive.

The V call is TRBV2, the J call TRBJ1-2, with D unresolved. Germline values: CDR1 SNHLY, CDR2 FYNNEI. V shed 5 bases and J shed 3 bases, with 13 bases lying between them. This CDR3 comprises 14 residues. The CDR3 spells CASSRSPADYGYTF. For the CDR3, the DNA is TGTGCCAGCAGTAGGTCGCCTGCGGACTATGGCTACACCTTC.

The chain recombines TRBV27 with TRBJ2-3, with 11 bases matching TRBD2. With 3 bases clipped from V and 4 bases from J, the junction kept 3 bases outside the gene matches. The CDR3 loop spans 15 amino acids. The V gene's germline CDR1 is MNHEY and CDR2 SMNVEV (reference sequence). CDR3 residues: CASSFSGRASDTQYF. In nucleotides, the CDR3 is TGTGCCAGCAGTTTTAGCGGGAGGGCCTCAGATACGCAGTATTTT.

The CDR3 loop is CAWMAGGNEQFF. CDR3 bases: TGTGCCTGGATGGCCGGGGGCAATGAGCAGTTCTTC. The chain recombines TRBV30 with TRBJ2-1, with TRBD2 as a possible D gene (6 bases). This CDR3 contains 12 residues. Germline CDR1 reads GTSNPN; CDR2 reads SVGIG (reference sequence). The germline V and J ends were trimmed by 4 bases and 6 bases, with 10 bases remaining between them.

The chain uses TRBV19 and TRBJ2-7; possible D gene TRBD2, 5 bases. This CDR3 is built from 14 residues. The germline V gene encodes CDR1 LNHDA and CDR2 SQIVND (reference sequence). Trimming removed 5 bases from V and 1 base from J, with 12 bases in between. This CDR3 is CASSVTGSSYEQYF. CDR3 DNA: TGTGCCAGTAGTGTCACGGGGTCGTCCTACGAGCAGTACTTC.

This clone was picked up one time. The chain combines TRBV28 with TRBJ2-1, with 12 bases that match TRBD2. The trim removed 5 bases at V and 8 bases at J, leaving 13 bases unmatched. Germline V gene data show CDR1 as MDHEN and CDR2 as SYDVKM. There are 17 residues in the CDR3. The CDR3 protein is CASSRGPTSGSVDEQFF. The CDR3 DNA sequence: TGTGCCAGCAGTCGGGGCCCGACTAGCGGGAGTGTGGATGAGCAGTTCTTC.

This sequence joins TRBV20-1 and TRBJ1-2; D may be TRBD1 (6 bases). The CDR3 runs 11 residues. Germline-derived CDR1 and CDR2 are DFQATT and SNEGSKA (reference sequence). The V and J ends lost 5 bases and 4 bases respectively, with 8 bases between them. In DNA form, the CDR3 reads TGCAGTGCTTCGGACAGCTATGGCTACACCTTC. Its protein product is CSASDSYGYTF.

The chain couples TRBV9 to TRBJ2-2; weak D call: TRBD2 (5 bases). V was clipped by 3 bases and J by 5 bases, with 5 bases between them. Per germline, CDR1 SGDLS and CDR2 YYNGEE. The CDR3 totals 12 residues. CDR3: CASSGGTGELFF. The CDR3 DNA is TGTGCCAGCAGCGGAGGGACCGGGGAGCTGTTTTTT. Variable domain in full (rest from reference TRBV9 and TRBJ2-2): DSGVTQTPKHLITATGQRVTLRCSPRSGDLSVYWYQQSLDQGLQFLIQYYNGEERAKGNILERFSAQQFPDLHSELNLSSLELGDSALYFCASSGGTGELFFGEGSRLTVL.

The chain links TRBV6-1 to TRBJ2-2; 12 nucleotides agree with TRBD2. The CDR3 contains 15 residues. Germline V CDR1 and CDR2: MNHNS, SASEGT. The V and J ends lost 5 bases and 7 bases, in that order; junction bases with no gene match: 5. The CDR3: CASSPLAGGVGELFF. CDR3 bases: TGTGCCAGCAGTCCACTAGCGGGAGGCGTCGGGGAGCTGTTTTTT.

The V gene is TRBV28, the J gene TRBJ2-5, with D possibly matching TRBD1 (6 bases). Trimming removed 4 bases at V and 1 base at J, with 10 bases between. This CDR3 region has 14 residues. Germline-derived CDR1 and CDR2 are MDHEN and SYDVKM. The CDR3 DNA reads TGTGCCAGCAGTTCACAGGGTTCCCAAGAGACCCAGTACTTC. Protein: CASSSQGSQETQYF.

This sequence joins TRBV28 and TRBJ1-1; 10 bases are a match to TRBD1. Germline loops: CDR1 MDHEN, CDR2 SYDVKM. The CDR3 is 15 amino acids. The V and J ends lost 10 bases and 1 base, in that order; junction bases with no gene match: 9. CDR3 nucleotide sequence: TGTGCCACTATGGGGACAGGGGCCCAGAACACTGAAGCTTTCTTT. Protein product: CATMGTGAQNTEAFF.